This entry concerns a single T cell receptor (beta chain). Trimming shortened V by 6 bases and J by 1 base, and 15 bases separated the two germline ends. Germline V CDR1 and CDR2: KGHSH, LQKENI. This CDR3 spans 15 amino acids. The sample originates from a study of blood T cell repertoires in COVID-19. Study as a whole: PBMCs, B-cell-depleted T cells, or T cells were the source of the cDNA or gDNA that made up the material.

Original processing methods: Amplification with reference gene primers provided the estimates of nucleated cell counts. Sequenced by immunoSEQ multiplex PCR; TCRdb stores in-frame clones only, minus some. The V and J calls and clone size are taken from that table; D and trimming were inferred from the DNA. The sample holds around 110,000 clones, 70% to 80% seen once. The chain links TRBV18 to TRBJ1-1; a weak D match, TRBD1 (5 bases). The source material was peripheral blood. The receptor's source is a human donor with acute or convalescent COVID-19. The donor label of this sample is uncertain. For the CDR3, the DNA is TGTGCCAGCTCCCCGTTTGGAGGGACGAACACTGAAGCTTTCTTT. Its protein product is CASSPFGGTNTEAFF.